A single sample is the source of the 4 T cell receptor beta chains below, sequenced in a study of shared clonotypes between healthy human individuals. Using immunoSEQ multiplex PCR, the repertoire was profiled, and TCRdb retains in-frame clones only, with some absent. The table includes approximately 2.5 million clones, around 94% detected once. Sequencing used naive CD4+ T cells sorted from blood. This sample's subset: CD45RA+ positively selected. These TCRs come from a man between 18 and 35 years old in good health.

The CDR3 protein is CASSPGGPWSYEQYF. CDR3 in DNA: TGTGCCAGCTCACCAGGCGGGCCTTGGTCCTACGAGCAGTACTTC. The chain links TRBV18 to TRBJ2-7; D is possibly TRBD2 (5 bases). V was clipped by 2 bases and J by 1 base, with 12 bases between them. CDR1 and CDR2 (germline): KGHSH, LQKENI. The CDR3 has 15 amino acids.

The rearrangement joins TRBV7-2 to TRBJ1-1; D might be TRBD1 (5 bases). The CDR3 sequence is 15 residues long. The germline gives CDR1 SGHTA, CDR2 FQGNSA. V lost 1 base to trimming and J lost 6 bases, with 15 bases between them. In DNA, the CDR3 is TGTGCCAGCAGCTTAGTGTCAGGGAAGTTTGCTGAAGCTTTCTTT. Its protein product is CASSLVSGKFAEAFF.

Details on this clone: At one end the junction does not follow the germline gene, possibly because of a read error. The gene calls are TRBV10-1 and TRBJ2-7; D uncertain. Germline values: CDR1 WNHNN, CDR2 SYGVQD (reference sequence). The CDR3 is 12 residues long. This CDR3 reads CASSAGSFGLVF. CDR3 DNA: TGCGCCAGCAGTGCTGGCAGTTTCGGCCTCGTGTTC.

This rearrangement joins TRBV19 to TRBJ2-2; D could derive from TRBD1 or TRBD2 (6 bases each). V shed 8 bases and J shed 3 bases, with 13 bases lying between them. The CDR3 runs 14 residues. Germline values: CDR1 LNHDA, CDR2 SQIVND (reference sequence). The CDR3 loop reads CASRQRGDTGELFF. CDR3 nucleotide sequence: TGTGCCAGTCGTCAGAGGGGGGACACCGGGGAGCTGTTTTTT.